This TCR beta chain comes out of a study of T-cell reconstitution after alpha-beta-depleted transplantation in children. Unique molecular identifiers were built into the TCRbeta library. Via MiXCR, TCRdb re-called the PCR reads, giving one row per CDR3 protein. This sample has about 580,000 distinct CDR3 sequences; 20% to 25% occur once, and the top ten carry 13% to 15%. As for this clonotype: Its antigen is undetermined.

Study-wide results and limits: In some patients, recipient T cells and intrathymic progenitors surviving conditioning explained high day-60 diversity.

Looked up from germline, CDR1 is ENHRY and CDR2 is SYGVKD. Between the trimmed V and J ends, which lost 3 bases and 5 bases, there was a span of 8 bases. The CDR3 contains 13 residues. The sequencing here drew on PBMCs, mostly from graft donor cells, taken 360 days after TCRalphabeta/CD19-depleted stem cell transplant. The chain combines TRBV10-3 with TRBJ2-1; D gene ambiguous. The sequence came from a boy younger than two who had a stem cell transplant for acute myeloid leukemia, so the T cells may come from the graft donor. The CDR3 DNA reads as TGTGCCATCAGTGAAGTCCTGAACAATGAGCAGTTCTTC. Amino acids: CAISEVLNNEQFF.